A selection of T cell receptor beta chains follows, all from one sample in a study of blood T cell repertoires in COVID-19. Measured with immunoSEQ multiplex PCR; TCRdb has only the in-frame clones, and not every one. This sample has under 200,000 clones, with about 80% found just once. The sample consisted of PBMCs or T cells enriched from blood (not recorded which). The receptors originated from a woman aged 60-75 years with acute COVID-19. Each CDR3 is given with its conserved first and last residue. D genes are given only for firm matches. Not all rows give a size; the values are once, few, many and, for expanded clones, a class.

size: -
V: TRBV4-2
J: TRBJ1-5
D: -
DNA: TGTGCCAGCAGCCAAGATCATGGCCGCTATCAGCCCCAGCATTTT
CDR3: CASSQDHGRYQPQHF

size: -
V: TRBV27
J: TRBJ1-5
D: -
DNA: TGTGCCAGCAGTTCCCTCGGTCAGCCCCAGCATTTT
CDR3: CASSSLGQPQHF

size: -
V: TRBV19
J: TRBJ1-6
D: -
DNA: TGTGCCAGTAGCCCTCAACGGACAATTAGGGCCCTCCACTTT
CDR3: CASSPQRTIRALHF

size: -
V: TRBV3-1/TRBV3-2
J: TRBJ1-1
D: -
DNA: TGTGCCAGCAGCCAAGTGGAGCCCCGGGGGGACACTGAAGCTTTCTTT
CDR3: CASSQVEPRGDTEAFF

size: -
V: TRBV5-5
J: TRBJ1-5
D: -
DNA: TGTGCCAGCACCCCCGACGGGGGATTCGTGATTCAGCCCCAGCATTTT
CDR3: CASTPDGGFVIQPQHF

size: -
V: TRBV18
J: TRBJ1-2
D: TRBD1
DNA: TGTGCCAGCGCGCCCGGGACAGGGAAAGAGGATGGCTACACCTTC
CDR3: CASAPGTGKEDGYTF

size: -
V: TRBV3-1/TRBV3-2
J: TRBJ2-1
D: -
DNA: TGTGCCAGCAGCCACCGAGGACTATCGGCTAATGAGCAGTTCTTC
CDR3: CASSHRGLSANEQFF

size: -
V: TRBV7-2
J: TRBJ1-5
D: -
DNA: TGTGCCAGCAGCGCCCACAGGGACCAGCCCCAGCATTTT
CDR3: CASSAHRDQPQHF

size: -
V: TRBV10-2
J: TRBJ1-1
D: -
DNA: TGCGCCAGCAGTGATGGGGGGGCGTGGAACACTGAAGCTTTCTTT
CDR3: CASSDGGAWNTEAFF

size: -
V: TRBV12-3/TRBV12-4
J: TRBJ1-2
D: -
DNA: TGTGCCAGCAGAGCTTACAGAGAAGGTGGCTACACCTTC
CDR3: CASRAYREGGYTF

size: -
V: TRBV10-2
J: TRBJ2-1
D: -
DNA: TGCGCCAGCAGTGACGAAATCGGGGGTTACAATGAGCAGTTCTTC
CDR3: CASSDEIGGYNEQFF

size: -
V: TRBV11-2
J: TRBJ2-3
D: -
DNA: TGTGCCAGCAGCTTCCCGGCTTGGCGGGGGCTGGCAGATACGCAGTATTTT
CDR3: CASSFPAWRGLADTQYF

size: -
V: TRBV19
J: TRBJ2-3
D: TRBD2
DNA: TGTGCCAGTAGCCTAGCGGGAGGGCGAGATACGCAGTATTTT
CDR3: CASSLAGGRDTQYF

size: -
V: TRBV6-2/TRBV6-3
J: TRBJ2-1
D: TRBD2
DNA: TGTGCCAGCAGTTACCCCGTAAGGGAGGGCCCTACGAATGAGCAGTTCTTC
CDR3: CASSYPVREGPTNEQFF

size: -
V: TRBV7-8
J: TRBJ2-5
D: TRBD2
DNA: TGTGCCAGCAGACCCGGGAGGGGCGGGAGGGCCCGAGAGACCCAGTACTTC
CDR3: CASRPGRGGRARETQYF

size: many
V: TRBV27
J: TRBJ1-5
D: -
DNA: TGTGCCAGCAGGCAACGGAGGTCAAATCAGCCCCAGCATTTT
CDR3: CASRQRRSNQPQHF

size: -
V: TRBV2
J: TRBJ1-2
D: -
DNA: TGTGCCAGTGCCCAGGATCCCTCCTTCCAAGCTAACTATGGCTACACCTTC
CDR3: CASAQDPSFQANYGYTF

size: -
V: TRBV9
J: TRBJ1-1
D: -
DNA: TGTGCCAGCAGCGCGGTTAACACTGAAGCTTTCTTT
CDR3: CASSAVNTEAFF

size: few
V: TRBV7-9
J: TRBJ2-7
D: TRBD2
DNA: TGTGCCAGCAGCCTTCCCACTAGCGGGAGGCAAGAGCAGTACTTC
CDR3: CASSLPTSGRQEQYF

size: -
V: TRBV28
J: TRBJ2-1
D: -
DNA: TGTGCCACAGGGCACAATGAGCAGTTCTTC
CDR3: CATGHNEQFF

size: -
V: TRBV4-3
J: TRBJ1-2
D: -
DNA: TGCGCCAGCAGCCAAGGTCAGTCGGGGGGAGATGGCTACACCTTC
CDR3: CASSQGQSGGDGYTF

size: -
V: TRBV6-6
J: TRBJ1-4
D: -
DNA: TGTGCCGCCCAGGGGAATGAAAAACTGTTTTTT
CDR3: CAAQGNEKLFF

size: -
V: TRBV12-3/TRBV12-4
J: TRBJ1-6
D: -
DNA: TGTGCCAGCAGCCTAATTCAGGGAAACCCGCTCCACTTT
CDR3: CASSLIQGNPLHF

size: -
V: TRBV5-4
J: TRBJ1-2
D: TRBD1
DNA: TGTGCCAGCAGGGGACAGATCTCCTATGGCTACACCTTC
CDR3: CASRGQISYGYTF

size: -
V: TRBV6-5
J: TRBJ1-2
D: -
DNA: TGTGCCAGCAGTCTGAACTTGAGGGACTATGGCTACACCTTC
CDR3: CASSLNLRDYGYTF

size: -
V: TRBV27
J: TRBJ1-2
D: -
DNA: TGTGCCAGCAGTTTGGGGCCGTGGGGGGAAACCTATGGCTACACCTTC
CDR3: CASSLGPWGETYGYTF

size: -
V: TRBV28
J: TRBJ1-4
D: TRBD1
DNA: TGTGCCAGCCAACTCCCGGGACAGGGGCGAGGAGGGGAAAAACTGTTTTTT
CDR3: CASQLPGQGRGGEKLFF

size: -
V: TRBV15
J: TRBJ2-7
D: TRBD2
DNA: TGTGCCACCAGCAGGGGCGGGAGGGCCAGCGACGAGCAGTACTTC
CDR3: CATSRGGRASDEQYF

size: -
V: TRBV30
J: TRBJ2-7
D: TRBD1
DNA: TGTGCCTGGTCCATCAGACAGGGTCGGCGAAACGAGCAGTACTTC
CDR3: CAWSIRQGRRNEQYF

size: -
V: TRBV10-1
J: TRBJ2-7
D: -
DNA: TGCGCCAGCGCGGCGGCGAGCTCCTACGAGCAGTACTTC
CDR3: CASAAASSYEQYF

size: many
V: TRBV7-9
J: TRBJ1-5
D: -
DNA: TGTGCCAGCAGCTTAGCAGGGGCCTATAGCAATCAGCCCCAGCATTTT
CDR3: CASSLAGAYSNQPQHF

size: -
V: TRBV9
J: TRBJ2-2
D: TRBD2
DNA: TGTGCCAGCAGCGCAGACAGGGGTACTAGCGGGGACACCGGGGAGCTGTTTTTT
CDR3: CASSADRGTSGDTGELFF

size: -
V: TRBV5-5
J: TRBJ1-5
D: TRBD1
DNA: TGTGCCAGCAGCTTGTCCAGAGGATTGGGACAGCACCAGCATTTT
CDR3: CASSLSRGLGQHQHF

size: -
V: TRBV28
J: TRBJ1-5
D: -
DNA: TGTGCCAGCAGAACTCCCCCTTTCCAGCATTTT
CDR3: CASRTPPFQHF

size: -
V: TRBV24-1
J: TRBJ2-2
D: TRBD1
DNA: TGTGCCACCAGTGACCTTAGGACAGGCAATACCGGGGAGCTGTTTTTT
CDR3: CATSDLRTGNTGELFF

size: -
V: TRBV7-9
J: TRBJ1-2
D: -
DNA: TGTGCCAGCATCCAATCTAACTATGGCTACACCTTC
CDR3: CASIQSNYGYTF

size: -
V: TRBV7-2
J: TRBJ2-3
D: -
DNA: TGTGCCAGCAGAACCGGGGGACGCACAGATACGCAGTATTTT
CDR3: CASRTGGRTDTQYF

size: -
V: TRBV4-3
J: TRBJ2-5
D: TRBD1
DNA: TGCGCCAGCAGCCATGACCCGGGACAGGGAGTAGGCCAAGAGACCCAGTACTTC
CDR3: CASSHDPGQGVGQETQYF

size: few
V: TRBV2
J: TRBJ1-5
D: -
DNA: TGTGCCAGCACCCACGAGGAGGACCAGCCCCAGCATTTT
CDR3: CASTHEEDQPQHF

size: -
V: TRBV7-9
J: TRBJ2-1
D: -
DNA: TGTGCCAGCAGCCGGGACTCAAGCTCCTACAATGAGCAGTTCTTC
CDR3: CASSRDSSSYNEQFF

size: -
V: TRBV2
J: TRBJ2-3
D: TRBD2
DNA: TGTGCCCTCCGGGAGCGGGGGGCTGCAGATACGCAGTATTTT
CDR3: CALRERGAADTQYF

size: -
V: TRBV13
J: TRBJ2-1
D: TRBD2
DNA: TGTGCCAGCAGCTCTACTAGCGGTCTAGGCAATGAGCAGTTCTTC
CDR3: CASSSTSGLGNEQFF

size: -
V: TRBV29-1
J: TRBJ2-1
D: -
DNA: TGCAGCGTTCGACAGGAGATCTCCCTGCCGGAGTTCTTC
CDR3: CSVRQEISLPEFF

size: -
V: TRBV7-2
J: TRBJ2-3
D: TRBD1
DNA: TGTGCCAGCAGCTTTGACAGGGTACGCACAGATACGCAGTATTTT
CDR3: CASSFDRVRTDTQYF

size: -
V: TRBV19
J: TRBJ2-5
D: -
DNA: TGTGCCAGTAGTAGTGCCTCCAGGGAGACCCAGTACTTC
CDR3: CASSSASRETQYF

size: -
V: TRBV28
J: TRBJ1-4
D: TRBD1
DNA: TGTGCCAGCAGTTTATGGACCGGGACAGTATTTGAAAAACTGTTTTTT
CDR3: CASSLWTGTVFEKLFF

size: -
V: TRBV30
J: TRBJ2-5
D: TRBD2
DNA: TGTGCCTGGAGTGACGGGGCGGGAGGGCCTAGGGAGACCCAGTACTTC
CDR3: CAWSDGAGGPRETQYF

size: -
V: TRBV12-3/TRBV12-4
J: TRBJ2-7
D: -
DNA: TGTGCCAGCAGTCGAGTCTACGAGCAGTACTTC
CDR3: CASSRVYEQYF

size: -
V: TRBV29-1
J: TRBJ1-2
D: TRBD1
DNA: TGCAGCGTGACAGGGTCGTGGGGCTACACCTTC
CDR3: CSVTGSWGYTF

size: once
V: TRBV21-1
J: TRBJ1-4
D: -
DNA: TGTGCCAGCAGCAAAGGGGCAGGGAAACGTCGGCGAACTAATGAAAAACTGTTTTTT
CDR3: CASSKGAGKRRRTNEKLFF

size: -
V: TRBV10-3
J: TRBJ1-2
D: -
DNA: TGTGCCATCAGTGACCCCGGAGGCTATGGCTACACCTTC
CDR3: CAISDPGGYGYTF

size: -
V: TRBV6-5
J: TRBJ1-2
D: -
DNA: TGTGCCAGCAGGGGAGGGGACTATGGCTACACCTTC
CDR3: CASRGGDYGYTF

size: -
V: TRBV6-5
J: TRBJ2-3
D: -
DNA: TGTGCCAGCAATAGCGGTCCAGATACGCAGTATTTT
CDR3: CASNSGPDTQYF

size: -
V: TRBV5-1
J: TRBJ1-4
D: -
DNA: TGCGCCAGCAGCCCGGGAAGGATGGAGACTAATGAAAAACTGTTTTTT
CDR3: CASSPGRMETNEKLFF

size: -
V: TRBV15
J: TRBJ2-2
D: TRBD2
DNA: TGTGCCACCAGCAGTTCGACTAGCGGGGGGGCCGGGGAGCTGTTTTTT
CDR3: CATSSSTSGGAGELFF

size: -
V: TRBV30
J: TRBJ1-2
D: -
DNA: TGTGCCTGGAGTTCGGGGGGGCGAAGAGGCTACACCTTC
CDR3: CAWSSGGRRGYTF